Listed below are T cell receptor beta chains from one sample, sequenced in a study of blood T cell repertoires in COVID-19. Method: immunoSEQ multiplex PCR; TCRdb's copy keeps in-frame clones and lacks some. This table has approximately 180,000 clones, about nine tenths appearing once. Source material: peripheral blood. The receptors here all came from a woman aged 50 to 65 with acute or convalescent COVID-19. CDR3s include the opening cysteine and the closing phenylalanine or tryptophan. Each record gives: J gene, V gene, CDR3 length, clone size, D gene, CDR3 DNA, CDR3 protein. A D gene is named only where the DNA matches it firmly. The size entry is marked missing in some rows and otherwise reads once, few, many or a size class.

TRBJ1-2 TRBV7-9 15 NA NA TGTGCCAGCAGCGCCCGCGCGACAGTTTTCTATGGCTACACCTTC CASSARATVFYGYTF
TRBJ2-7 TRBV19 14 NA NA TGTGCCAGTAGGAGGACAGTAAGCTCCTACGAGCAGTACTTC CASRRTVSSYEQYF
TRBJ1-3 TRBV18 14 once NA TGTGCCAGCTCCCCAGAGAGAACTGGAAACACCATATATTTT CASSPERTGNTIYF
TRBJ2-1 TRBV6-2/TRBV6-3 16 once NA TGTGCCAGCAGTTACAGAATTCGGACTACGACAATGAGGCAGTTCTTC CASSYRIRTTTMRQFF
TRBJ2-5 TRBV18 14 NA NA TGTGCCAGCTCACCCCGGCAGGGCCAAGAGACCCAGTACTTC CASSPRQGQETQYF
TRBJ1-3 TRBV24-1 11 once NA TGTGCACTATCGGGGGGAAACACCATATATTTT CALSGGNTIYF
TRBJ1-2 TRBV4-1 15 once TRBD1 TGCGCCAGCAGCCCGGGACAGGGCCCCCTGGGTGGCTACACCTTC CASSPGQGPLGGYTF
TRBJ2-3 TRBV6-5 15 few TRBD1 TGTGCCAGCAGTACGGACAGGGGGGAAATGGATACGCAGTATTTT CASSTDRGEMDTQYF
TRBJ2-2 TRBV10-1 18 NA TRBD2 TGCGCCAGCACAAGAACTAGCGGGGAACTGCTGAACACCGGGGAGCTGTTTTTT CASTRTSGELLNTGELFF
TRBJ2-7 TRBV14 14 NA NA TGTGCCAGCAGGCAACAGGGATCGGGCTTGGAGCAGTACTTC CASRQQGSGLEQYF
TRBJ2-1 TRBV2 12 few NA TGTGCCAGCACCAAAACCTACAATGAGCAGTTCTTC CASTKTYNEQFF
TRBJ1-4 TRBV6-4 15 NA NA TGTGCCAGCAGCCTGTCTAACAGGCCTAATGAAAAACTGTTTTTT CASSLSNRPNEKLFF
TRBJ2-7 TRBV6-5 13 NA NA TGTGCCAGCAGTTACTCCTACGAATACGAGCAGTACTTC CASSYSYEYEQYF
TRBJ1-1 TRBV19 15 NA TRBD1 TGTGCCAGTAGGAGGAGGGGGCCAGATGACACTGAAGCTTTCTTT CASRRRGPDDTEAFF
TRBJ2-5 TRBV4-3 16 NA TRBD2 TGCGCCAGCAGCCAAAACCCGTCGGGGGGCCAAGAGACCCAGTACTTC CASSQNPSGGQETQYF
TRBJ2-1 TRBV6-5 13 NA TRBD2 TGTGCCAGCAGTTACGGCCGGACTAGAGAGCAGTTCTTC CASSYGRTREQFF
TRBJ1-1 TRBV6-1 18 NA TRBD1 TGTGCCAGCAGTGAAAGGTATTCGGACAGGGGGCCCCCTCTGGCCGCTTTCTTT CASSERYSDRGPPLAAFF
TRBJ2-5 TRBV11-3 14 NA NA TGTGCCAGCAGCTCCTGGGGGGGCCGGGAGACCCAGTACTTC CASSSWGGRETQYF
TRBJ2-3 TRBV10-3 20 NA NA TGTGCCATCAGTGGGAGGGGGACAGCGGCCCCTCGACCGGAAACAGATACGCAGTATTTT CAISGRGTAAPRPETDTQYF
TRBJ2-1 TRBV10-1 15 NA TRBD2 TGCGCCAGCAGTCGGAGCGGGGTTGGTTACAATGAGCAGTTCTTC CASSRSGVGYNEQFF
TRBJ2-7 TRBV30 13 NA TRBD1 TGTGCCTGGAGCCCGGGACAGGGCGTAGGGCAGTACTTC CAWSPGQGVGQYF
TRBJ1-2 TRBV7-8 14 NA NA TGTGCCAGCAGCTACGACAGCTCCAACTATGGCTACACCTTC CASSYDSSNYGYTF
TRBJ2-3 TRBV28 12 NA NA TGTGCCAGCCTTACAACCACAGATACGCAGTATTTT CASLTTTDTQYF
TRBJ2-1 TRBV12-3/TRBV12-4 12 NA TRBD1 TGTGCCAGCAGTTTGGGGAGACAGGGCGAGTTCTTC CASSLGRQGEFF
TRBJ1-1 TRBV30 14 NA NA TGTGCCTGGAGTGGACAGGCCATGAACACTGAAGCTTTCTTT CAWSGQAMNTEAFF